This T cell receptor (beta chain) stems from a study of HIV-infected children after antiretroviral therapy interruption. Study as a whole: Interruption-arm samples span weeks 0, 12, interruption end (24 or 48), and about 3 years post-study.

This CDR3 has 16 residues. The V segment lost 4 bases and the J segment 4 bases; nucleotides outside the gene matches: 6. CDR1 and CDR2 (germline): SGHDN, FVKESK. Unique molecular identifiers were included in an RNA-based 3' RACE TCR library. TCRdb used MiXCR to reprocess the 3' RACE reads, holding one entry per CDR3 protein. The sample lists 70,000 to 90,000 distinct CDR3 sequences, about 7.2% occurring once. Treatment noted: PENTA 11 planned treatment interruption arm or continuous ART arm. Participants had taken at least three-drug ART for at least 24 weeks. Cryopreserved PBMC samples required at least 5 million viable cells. This clonotype was counted at least ten times.

This clonotype was obtained from a pool of human donors with HIV. The sample consisted of CD45RA+ CD4+ T cells from PBMCs, pooled from several time points, taken from a donor given antiretroviral therapy, either interrupted or continuous. The subset: naive CD4+ CD45RA+ CD45RO- T cells. V usage is TRBV14 and J usage is TRBJ2-3; 12 nucleotides line up with TRBD2. The CDR3 loop is CASSPQGLAGADTQYF. DNA of the CDR3: TGTGCCAGCAGCCCGCAGGGACTAGCGGGCGCAGATACGCAGTATTTT.